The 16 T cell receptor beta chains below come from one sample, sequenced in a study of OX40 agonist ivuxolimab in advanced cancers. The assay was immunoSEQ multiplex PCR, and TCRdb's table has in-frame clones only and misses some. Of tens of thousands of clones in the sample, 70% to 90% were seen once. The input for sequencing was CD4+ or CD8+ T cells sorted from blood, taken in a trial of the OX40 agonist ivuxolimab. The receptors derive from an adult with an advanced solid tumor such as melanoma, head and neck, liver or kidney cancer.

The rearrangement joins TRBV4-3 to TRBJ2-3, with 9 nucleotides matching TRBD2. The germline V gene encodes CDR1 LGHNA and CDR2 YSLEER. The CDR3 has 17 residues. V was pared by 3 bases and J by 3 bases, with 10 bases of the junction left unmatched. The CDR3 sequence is CASSQRGGVTGTDTQYF. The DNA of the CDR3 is TGCGCCAGCAGCCAGCGGGGGGGGGTAACCGGAACAGATACGCAGTATTTT.

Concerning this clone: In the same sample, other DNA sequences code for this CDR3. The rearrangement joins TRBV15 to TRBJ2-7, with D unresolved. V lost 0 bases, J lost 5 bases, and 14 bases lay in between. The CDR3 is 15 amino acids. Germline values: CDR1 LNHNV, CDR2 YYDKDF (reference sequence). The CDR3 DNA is TGTGCCACCAGCAGAGATCCCGGTGGGGTGGACGAGCAGTACTTC. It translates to CATSRDPGGVDEQYF.

This CDR3 is CASSEFLPPHAENTIYF. The CDR3 coding sequence is TGTGCCAGCAGTGAATTCTTACCCCCCCATGCAGAGAACACCATATATTTT. This rearrangement joins TRBV6-1 to TRBJ1-3; no clear D gene. Germline V gene sequence: CDR1 MNHNS, CDR2 SASEGT. Trimming removed 2 bases at V and 7 bases at J, with 21 bases between. CDR3 length equals 17 residues.

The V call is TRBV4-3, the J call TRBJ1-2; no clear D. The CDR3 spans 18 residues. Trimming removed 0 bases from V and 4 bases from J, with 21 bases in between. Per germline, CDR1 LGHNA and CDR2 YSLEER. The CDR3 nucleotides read TGCGCCAGCAGCCAAGAAGCCTTGGGCAGACGCGTGGGCTATGGCTACACCTTC. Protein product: CASSQEALGRRVGYGYTF.

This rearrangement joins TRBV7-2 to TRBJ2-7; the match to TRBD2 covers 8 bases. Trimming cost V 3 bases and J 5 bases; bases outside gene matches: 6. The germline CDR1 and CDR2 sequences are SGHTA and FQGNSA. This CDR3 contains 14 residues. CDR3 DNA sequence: TGTGCCAGCAGCTTCGGGGGGGCTCTAGACGAGCAGTACTTC. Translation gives CASSFGGALDEQYF.

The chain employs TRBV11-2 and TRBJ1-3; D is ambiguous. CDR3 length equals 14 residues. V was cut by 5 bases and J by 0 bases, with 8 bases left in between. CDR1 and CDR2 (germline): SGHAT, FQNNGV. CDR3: CASSLLSSGNTIYF. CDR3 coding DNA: TGTGCCAGCAGCCTTCTGAGCTCTGGAAACACCATATATTTT.

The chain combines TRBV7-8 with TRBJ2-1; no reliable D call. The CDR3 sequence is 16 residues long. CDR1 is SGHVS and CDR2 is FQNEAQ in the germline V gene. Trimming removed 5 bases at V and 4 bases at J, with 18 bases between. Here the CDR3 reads CASSLPRARAYNEQFF. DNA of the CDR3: TGTGCCAGCAGCCTCCCCCGGGCCAGAGCGTACAATGAGCAGTTCTTC.

The CDR3 sequence is CASSQGLGYSNEKLFF. The CDR3 coding sequence is TGTGCCAGCAGCCAGGGCTTGGGGTACTCTAATGAAAAACTGTTTTTT. The V call is TRBV14, the J call TRBJ1-4, with D hard to call. Trimming cost V 3 bases and J 3 bases, with 14 bases left between them. The CDR3 is 16 amino acids. Germline V lookup: CDR1 SGHDN, CDR2 FVKESK.

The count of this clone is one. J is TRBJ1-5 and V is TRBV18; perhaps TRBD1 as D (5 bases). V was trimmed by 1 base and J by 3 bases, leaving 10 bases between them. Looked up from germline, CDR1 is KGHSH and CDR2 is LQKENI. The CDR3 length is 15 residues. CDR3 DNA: TGTGCCAGCTCACCACAAACAGGTAACAATCAGCCCCAGCATTTT. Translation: CASSPQTGNNQPQHF.

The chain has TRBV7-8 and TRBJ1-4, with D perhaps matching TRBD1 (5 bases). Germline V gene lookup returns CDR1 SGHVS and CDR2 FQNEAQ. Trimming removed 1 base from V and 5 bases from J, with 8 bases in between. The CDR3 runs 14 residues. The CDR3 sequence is CASSLGPGNEKLFF. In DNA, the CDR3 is TGTGCCAGCAGCTTAGGGCCAGGGAATGAAAAACTGTTTTTT. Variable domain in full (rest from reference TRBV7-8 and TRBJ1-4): GAGVSQSPRYKVAKRGQDVALRCDPISGHVSLFWYQQALGQGPEFLTYFQNEAQLDKSGLPSDRFFAERPEGSVSTLKIQRTQQEDSAVYLCASSLGPGNEKLFFGSGTQLSVL.

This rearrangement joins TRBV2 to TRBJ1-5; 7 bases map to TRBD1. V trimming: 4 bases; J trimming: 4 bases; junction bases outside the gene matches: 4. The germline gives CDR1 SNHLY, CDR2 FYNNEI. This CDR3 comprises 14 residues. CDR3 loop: CASSGAGGNQPQHF. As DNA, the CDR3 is TGTGCCAGCAGTGGGGCAGGGGGAAATCAGCCCCAGCATTTT. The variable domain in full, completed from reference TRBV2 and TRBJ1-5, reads EPEVTQTPSHQVTQMGQEVILRCVPISNHLYFYWYRQILGQKVEFLVSFYNNEISEKSEIFDDQFSVERPDGSNFTLKIRSTKLEDSAMYFCASSGAGGNQPQHFGDGTRLSIL.

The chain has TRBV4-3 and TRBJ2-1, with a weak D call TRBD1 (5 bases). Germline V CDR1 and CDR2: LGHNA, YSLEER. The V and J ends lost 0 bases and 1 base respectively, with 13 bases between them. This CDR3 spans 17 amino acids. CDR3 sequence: CASSQDLGRASYNEQFF. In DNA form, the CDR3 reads TGCGCCAGCAGCCAAGATCTGGGCAGGGCATCCTACAATGAGCAGTTCTTC.

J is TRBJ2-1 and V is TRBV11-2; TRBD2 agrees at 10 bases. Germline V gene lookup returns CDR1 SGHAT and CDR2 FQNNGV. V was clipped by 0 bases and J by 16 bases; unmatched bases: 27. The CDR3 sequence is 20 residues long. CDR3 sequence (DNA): TGTGCCAGCAGCTTAGAAATGCTAGCGGGAGACCCTACAATGAGCAAACGAACCTTCTTC. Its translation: CASSLEMLAGDPTMSKRTFF.

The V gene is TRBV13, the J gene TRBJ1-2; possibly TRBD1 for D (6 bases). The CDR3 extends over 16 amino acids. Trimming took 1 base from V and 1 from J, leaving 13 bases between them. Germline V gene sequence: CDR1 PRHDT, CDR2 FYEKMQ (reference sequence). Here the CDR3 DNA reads TGTGCCAGCAGCTTAGACGGCAGGGGCCATAACTATGGCTACACCTTC. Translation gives CASSLDGRGHNYGYTF. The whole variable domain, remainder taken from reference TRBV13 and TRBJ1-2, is AAGVIQSPRHLIKEKRETATLKCYPIPRHDTVYWYQQGPGQDPQFLISFYEKMQSDKGSIPDRFSAQQFSDYHSELNMSSLELGDSALYFCASSLDGRGHNYGYTFGSGTRLTVV.

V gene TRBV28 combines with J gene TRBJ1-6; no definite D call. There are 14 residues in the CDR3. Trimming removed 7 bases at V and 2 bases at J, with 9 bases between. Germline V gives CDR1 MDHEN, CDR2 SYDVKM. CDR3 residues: CASKAGAYNSPLHF. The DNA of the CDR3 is TGTGCCAGCAAAGCAGGAGCCTATAATTCACCCCTCCACTTT.

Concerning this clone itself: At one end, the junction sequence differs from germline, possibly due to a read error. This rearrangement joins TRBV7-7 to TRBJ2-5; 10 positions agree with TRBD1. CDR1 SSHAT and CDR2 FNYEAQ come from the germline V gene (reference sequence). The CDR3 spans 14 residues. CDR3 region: CASSPTGGRETQYF. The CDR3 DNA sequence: TGTGCTAGCAGCCCGACAGGGGGCCGAGAGACCCAGTACTTC.